This passage covers 29 T cell receptor beta chains from one sample sequenced in a study of blood T cells in healthy people across ages (dated by TCRdb to about 2015). Libraries came from 5' RACE. Instrument on record: Illumina HiSeq 2500. A second PCR of about 6 to 12 cycles was run with a J-beta primer mix and a sample-barcoded 5' primer. The raw public data were reprocessed by TCRdb itself: fastp quality trimming at Q25, MiXCR clonotype calling, in-frame beta chains only. Entries are consolidated by CDR3 protein sequence, retaining the most common genes and DNA. In all, the sample holds roughly 1.7 million distinct CDR3 sequences, and about 32% of those were seen once. The ten largest clonotypes hold around 10% of the sample. Input material: blood. The origin of the receptors is a woman in her twenties or thirties in good health.

The chain uses TRBV7-9 and TRBJ2-2; the D gene could be TRBD1 or TRBD2 (7 bases each). The CDR3 is made up of 15 amino acids. Germline values: CDR1 SEHNR, CDR2 FQNEAQ (reference sequence). Trimming pared 4 bases from V and 6 bases from J, leaving 15 bases between. CDR3 nucleotides: TGTGCCAGCAGCTCCGCAGGGGGGGCCGCCGGGGAGCTGTTTTTT. Amino acids: CASSSAGGAAGELFF.

This clonotype occurred a few times. The genes are TRBV7-9 and TRBJ2-7; 9 bases map to TRBD2. V shed 3 bases, J shed 4 bases, and the junction held 16 bases outside the gene matches. CDR1 is SEHNR, CDR2 FQNEAQ, per germline (reference sequence). CDR3 length: 18 amino acids. The CDR3: CASSFPSLTSGEPYEQYF. CDR3 sequence (DNA): TGTGCCAGCAGCTTCCCAAGTTTGACTAGCGGCGAACCTTACGAGCAGTACTTC.

This clonotype occurred a few times. The chain couples TRBV4-2 to TRBJ1-6; D gene uncertain. Germline V lookup: CDR1 LGHNA, CDR2 YNFKEQ. Trimming took off 0 bases at V and 14 bases at J, with 17 bases between the two ends. The CDR3 runs to 15 residues. Written as DNA, the CDR3 is TGTGCCAGCAGCCAAGAAGGGCCCTTATTGGTTTCCCTCCACTTT. This gives the protein CASSQEGPLLVSLHF.

CDR3 sequence: CASSWGAGYGNTIYF. The CDR3 DNA reads as TGTGCCAGCAGCTGGGGGGCAGGTTACGGAAACACCATATATTTT. The gene calls are TRBV7-2 and TRBJ1-3; tentatively, D is TRBD1 (6 bases). This CDR3 is built from 15 residues. V lost 4 bases, J lost 4 bases, and 14 bases lay in between. The germline V gene encodes CDR1 SGHTA and CDR2 FQGNSA.

This clonotype was detected a few times. The chain combines TRBV6-6 with TRBJ2-1; 7 nucleotides match TRBD2. The germline CDR1 and CDR2 sequences are MNHNY and SVGAGI (reference sequence). Trimming removed 5 bases from V and 4 bases from J; junction bases left unmatched: 5. This CDR3 spans 14 amino acids. CDR3 in amino acids: CASSPSGMYNEQFF. CDR3 DNA sequence: TGTGCCAGCAGTCCAAGCGGGATGTACAATGAGCAGTTCTTC.

V is TRBV4-1 and J is TRBJ2-7, with D uncertain. V lost 2 bases and J 0 bases, leaving 11 bases between the germline ends. The CDR3 runs 15 residues. Looked up from germline, CDR1 is MGHRA and CDR2 is YSYEKL. The CDR3 bases are TGCGCCAGCAGCCAAATGGGGTCACTCTCCTACGAGCAGTACTTC. It is translated as CASSQMGSLSYEQYF.

This clonotype was observed a few times. The chain uses TRBV4-1 and TRBJ2-4; possibly TRBD2 for D (6 bases). The J call may be wrong; the DNA end is better matched by TRBJ2-7. The CDR3 has 15 amino acids. CDR1 MGHRA and CDR2 YSYEKL come from the germline V gene. CDR3 DNA: TGCGCCAGCAGCCAAGCTATCCGGGACTCCATCGAGCAGTACTTC. Amino acid sequence: CASSQAIRDSIEQYF.

This clonotype was counted once. The rearrangement uses TRBV20-1 and TRBJ1-1, with a weak D call TRBD1 (5 bases). V gave up 4 bases and J gave up 5 bases, with 17 bases separating them. The CDR3 totals 14 residues. CDR1 DFQATT and CDR2 SNEGSKA come from the germline V gene (reference sequence). The CDR3 nucleotides read TGCAGTGCTACCTCTGACAGTCGCCAAACTGAAGCTTTCTTT. Its translation: CSATSDSRQTEAFF.

This clonotype has only one observation. The genes are TRBV7-2 and TRBJ1-1; D gene uncertain. Germline values: CDR1 SGHTA, CDR2 FQGNSA. The CDR3 is made up of 13 amino acids. The V gene lost 1 base and the J gene lost 3 bases, with 6 bases spanning the gap. This chain's CDR3 is CASSLVPYTEAFF. CDR3 sequence (DNA): TGTGCCAGCAGCTTAGTCCCGTACACTGAAGCTTTCTTT. The entire variable domain, with the rest obtained from reference TRBV7-2 and TRBJ1-1, is as follows: GAGVSQSPSNKVTEKGKDVELRCDPISGHTALYWYRQSLGQGLEFLIYFQGNSAPDKSGLPSDRFSAERTGGSVSTLTIQRTQQEDSAVYLCASSLVPYTEAFFGQGTRLTVV.

This clonotype was counted between two and nine times. The chain carries TRBV10-3 and TRBJ2-1; the D call may be TRBD1 or TRBD2 (5 bases each). This CDR3 spans 13 amino acids. The V and J ends lost 7 bases and 7 bases respectively, with 14 bases between them. Germline V gene lookup returns CDR1 ENHRY and CDR2 SYGVKD. CDR3 in amino acids: CAITIGEHNEQFF. The DNA for the CDR3 is TGTGCCATCACCATAGGGGAGCATAATGAGCAGTTCTTC.

The rearrangement links TRBV2 to TRBJ1-2, with TRBD1 identical over 11 bases. Germline CDR1 is SNHLY and CDR2 is FYNNEI. Germline trimming cut 6 bases from V and 4 bases from J; bases unmatched to any gene: 7. This CDR3 comprises 15 residues. As DNA, the CDR3 is TGTGCCAGCAGAGAGGACAGGGGGCTTATCTATGGCTACACCTTC. It specifies CASREDRGLIYGYTF.

This clonotype has just one count. This sequence joins TRBV2 and TRBJ2-1, with 7 bases that match TRBD2. V was clipped by 2 bases and J by 7 bases; unmatched bases: 8. CDR1 and CDR2 (germline): SNHLY, FYNNEI. The CDR3 runs 15 residues. CDR3 amino acids: CASSESTGGENEQFF. For the CDR3, the DNA is TGTGCCAGCAGTGAATCGACGGGGGGTGAGAATGAGCAGTTCTTC.

This clonotype was detected only a few times. The chain uses TRBV27 and TRBJ2-1, with 10 positions matching TRBD2. The CDR3 contains 16 residues. Germline lookup yields CDR1 MNHEY and CDR2 SMNVEV (reference sequence). V lost 3 bases to trimming and J lost 3 bases; unmatched junction nucleotides: 5. CDR3: CASSLHLAGVYNEQFF. The DNA of the CDR3 is TGTGCCAGCAGTTTGCATCTAGCGGGAGTCTACAATGAGCAGTTCTTC.

This clonotype has a single count. A much larger clone lies a single base off, so this may be a read error. The rearrangement links TRBV3-1 to TRBJ2-7; 9 bases match TRBD1. The CDR3 extends over 16 amino acids. The V gene's germline CDR1 is LGHDT and CDR2 YNNKEL (reference sequence). The CDR3 protein is CATSQAPGQGSYEQYF. The DNA of the CDR3 is TGTGCCACCAGCCAAGCCCCGGGACAGGGTTCGTACGAGCAGTACTTC.

Only a few counts were recorded for this clonotype. J is TRBJ2-5 and V is TRBV7-7; 8 bases line up with TRBD2. This CDR3 has 15 residues. Trimming took 10 bases from V and 5 from J; bases not matched to a gene: 15. Germline CDR1 is SSHAT and CDR2 is FNYEAQ (reference sequence). CDR3 in amino acids: CAISVAGRTGETQYF. The CDR3 DNA reads as TGTGCCATTTCGGTAGCGGGGCGGACGGGGGAGACCCAGTACTTC.

The chain has TRBV7-8 and TRBJ2-7, with D perhaps matching TRBD1 or TRBD2 (5 bases each). Trimming stripped 5 bases from V and 2 bases from J, with 13 bases between. The CDR3 covers 14 residues. The germline CDR1 and CDR2 sequences are SGHVS and FQNEAQ. DNA of the CDR3: TGTGCCAGCAGCGTGGGGACGGTGACCTACGAGCAGTACTTC. Translation gives CASSVGTVTYEQYF.

This clonotype showed up just a few times. This chain joins TRBV20-1 and TRBJ2-7; D uncertain. CDR3 length equals 12 residues. V lost 5 bases and J 3 bases, leaving 11 bases between the germline ends. Germline V gene sequence: CDR1 DFQATT, CDR2 SNEGSKA (reference sequence). The CDR3 reads CSAVLKGYEQYF. The CDR3 DNA is TGCAGTGCTGTCCTGAAGGGCTACGAGCAGTACTTC.

This sequence joins TRBV20-1 and TRBJ1-2; D gene unclear. Per germline, CDR1 DFQATT and CDR2 SNEGSKA (reference sequence). This CDR3 has 12 amino acids. Between the trimmed V and J ends, which lost 7 bases and 0 bases, there was a span of 9 bases. CDR3 residues: CSGRETNYGYTF. The CDR3 coding sequence is TGCAGTGGACGGGAGACTAACTATGGCTACACCTTC.

CDR3 bases: TGTGCCAGCACCTTATTAGGGACAGGGGGCTCCGAGCAGTACTTC. Translating it yields CASTLLGTGGSEQYF. This rearrangement joins TRBV2 to TRBJ2-7, with TRBD1 matching over 12 bases. Germline CDR1 reads SNHLY; CDR2 reads FYNNEI. The length of the CDR3 is 15 residues. The trim removed 7 bases at V and 6 bases at J, leaving 10 bases unmatched. Together with reference TRBV2 and TRBJ2-7, the CDR3 gives the full variable domain: EPEVTQTPSHQVTQMGQEVILRCVPISNHLYFYWYRQILGQKVEFLVSFYNNEISEKSEIFDDQFSVERPDGSNFTLKIRSTKLEDSAMYFCASTLLGTGGSEQYFGPGTRLTVT.

This clonotype was seen more than once but under ten times. The J gene is TRBJ1-5, the V gene TRBV2; D not certain. CDR1 SNHLY and CDR2 FYNNEI come from the germline V gene. Trimming took off 5 bases at V and 6 bases at J, with 11 bases between the two ends. CDR3 length: 13 amino acids. The DNA of the CDR3 is TGTGCCAGCAGTTTAGACCGTAGTCAGCCCCAGCATTTT. Translated: CASSLDRSQPQHF.

This chain links TRBV12-3 or TRBV12-4 with TRBJ2-2, with a tentative D call TRBD1 (6 bases). This CDR3 contains 14 residues. V was trimmed by 0 bases and J by 6 bases, leaving 8 bases between them. The CDR3 DNA reads TGTGCCAGCAGTTTAGCGGACAGCTCCGGGGAGCTGTTTTTT. This translates into CASSLADSSGELFF.

The chain uses TRBV5-6 and TRBJ1-1; D gene ambiguous. CDR3 length: 15 amino acids. Trimming left V 0 bases short and J 3 bases short, with 12 bases between. From germline, CDR1 is SGHDT and CDR2 YYEEEE. The chain's CDR3 is CASSLGQSLYTEAFF. The CDR3, as DNA: TGTGCCAGCAGCTTGGGGCAGTCGCTTTACACTGAAGCTTTCTTT. Full variable domain (rest looked up from reference TRBV5-6 and TRBJ1-1): DAGVTQSPTHLIKTRGQQVTLRCSPKSGHDTVSWYQQALGQGPQFIFQYYEEEERQRGNFPDRFSGHQFPNYSSELNVNALLLGDSALYLCASSLGQSLYTEAFFGQGTRLTVV.

The chain links TRBV29-1 to TRBJ2-6; a weak D match, TRBD1 (6 bases). V was shortened by 6 bases and J by 1 base, with 16 bases between the two germline ends. Per germline, CDR1 SQVTM and CDR2 ANQGSEA. CDR3 length: 16 residues. The CDR3 region is CSVFRDTDSGANVLTF. The CDR3 bases are TGCAGCGTCTTCCGGGACACGGATTCTGGGGCCAACGTCCTGACTTTC.

The CDR3 region is CASGWQGYYNEQFF. The CDR3 DNA is TGTGCTAGTGGTTGGCAAGGCTACTACAATGAGCAGTTCTTC. The rearrangement joins TRBV12-5 to TRBJ2-1; unclear D gene. V gave up 4 bases and J gave up 3 bases, with 10 bases separating them. The germline V gene has CDR1 LGHNT and CDR2 FRNRAP. CDR3 length equals 14 residues.

This chain connects TRBV7-3 to TRBJ2-7, with D tentatively TRBD1 (6 bases). Germline values: CDR1 SGHTA, CDR2 FQGTGA. V was shortened by 5 bases and J by 3 bases, with 14 bases between the two germline ends. The CDR3 is 14 residues long. The CDR3: CASSDSWDNYEQYF. CDR3 in DNA: TGTGCCAGCAGCGACTCTTGGGACAACTACGAGCAGTACTTC. The variable domain in full, completed from reference TRBV7-3 and TRBJ2-7, reads GAGVSQTPSNKVTEKGKYVELRCDPISGHTALYWYRQSLGQGPEFLIYFQGTGAADDSGLPNDRFFAVRPEGSVSTLKIQRTERGDSAVYLCASSDSWDNYEQYFGPGTRLTVT.

The chain has TRBV2 and TRBJ2-3; D call uncertain. Looked up from germline, CDR1 is SNHLY and CDR2 is FYNNEI. This CDR3 is 14 amino acids long. The V gene lost 5 bases and the J gene lost 1 base, with 10 bases spanning the gap. This CDR3 is CASSTDSGTDTQYF. In DNA form, the CDR3 reads TGTGCCAGCAGTACCGACTCGGGCACAGATACGCAGTATTTT.

This chain uses TRBV20-1 with TRBJ2-1; no clear D. The CDR3 length is 14 residues. Germline-derived CDR1 and CDR2 are DFQATT and SNEGSKA (reference sequence). The germline V and J ends were trimmed by 6 bases and 0 bases, with 12 bases remaining between them. The CDR3 DNA reads TGCAGTGCCCCGCTAGTGAGCTCCTACAATGAGCAGTTCTTC. Protein: CSAPLVSSYNEQFF.

CDR3: CASTEQGPEAFF. The CDR3 region has the DNA TGCGCCAGCACCGAACAGGGACCTGAAGCTTTCTTT. The chain recombines TRBV5-1 with TRBJ1-1, with D perhaps matching TRBD1 (6 bases). This CDR3 has 12 amino acids. Germline V gives CDR1 SGHRS, CDR2 YFSETQ. V was shortened by 6 bases and J by 6 bases, with 12 bases between the two germline ends.

The genes are TRBV29-1 and TRBJ1-4; D gene unclear. The CDR3 extends over 12 amino acids. V was trimmed by 4 bases and J by 10 bases, leaving 13 bases between them. Germline CDR1 is SQVTM and CDR2 is ANQGSEA. CDR3 in DNA: TGCAGCGTTGCCCTGAGTGATGGAAAACTGTTTTTT. Translating it yields CSVALSDGKLFF.